The 8 T cell receptor beta chains given below trace back to one sample, sequenced in a study of blood T cells in healthy people across ages. With a J-beta primer mix and a sample-barcoded 5' primer, a second PCR ran roughly 7 to 11 cycles. TCRdb re-analysed the 5' RACE reads in MiXCR, keeping a single row per CDR3 protein. The table lists about 1,500,000 distinct CDR3 sequences, 35% to 45% of them singletons, with 7.9% in the top ten. Sequences were obtained from blood. The source is a woman aged 18-29 years in good health.

The J gene is TRBJ2-2, the V gene TRBV5-1; the match to TRBD2 covers 9 bases. The germline V gene encodes CDR1 SGHRS and CDR2 YFSETQ. After removal of 0 bases from V and 0 bases from J, the junction contained 6 bases not matched to a gene. The CDR3 is 18 amino acids. The CDR3 spells CASSLGRAGGANTGELFF. In nucleotides, the CDR3 is TGCGCCAGCAGCTTGGGTCGAGCGGGGGGCGCGAACACCGGGGAGCTGTTTTTT.

This rearrangement joins TRBV3-1 to TRBJ1-2; D is unresolved. Germline V CDR1 and CDR2: LGHDT, YNNKEL (reference sequence). V lost 0 bases to trimming and J lost 2 bases, with 10 bases between them. The CDR3 contains 15 residues. CDR3: CASSQEAGRNYGYTF. The CDR3 DNA follows: TGTGCCAGCAGCCAAGAAGCGGGCAGGAACTATGGCTACACCTTC.

Comments on this clonotype: A much larger clone differs from this one at a single base, so this may be a read error. This sequence joins TRBV20-1 and TRBJ2-7, with TRBD1 matching over 9 bases. The CDR3 runs 13 residues. CDR1 is DFQATT and CDR2 is SNEGSKA in the germline V gene (reference sequence). Unmatched junction bases numbered 5, after V lost 3 bases and J lost 5 bases. The CDR3 DNA reads TGCAGTGCTAGCGGGGACAGGGACGACGAGCAGTACTTC. Its translation: CSASGDRDDEQYF.

This clonotype was observed a handful of times. The rearrangement joins TRBV10-3 to TRBJ1-5; D not certain. Per the germline V gene, CDR1 is ENHRY and CDR2 is SYGVKD. The germline V and J ends were trimmed by 3 bases and 0 bases, with 6 bases remaining between them. CDR3 length: 14 amino acids. The CDR3 here is CAISDISSNQPQHF. For the CDR3, the DNA is TGTGCCATCAGTGACATAAGTAGCAATCAGCCCCAGCATTTT.

In this sample, this clonotype turned up a few times. The genes are TRBV6-1 and TRBJ2-7; 9 bases agree with TRBD1. The V gene's germline CDR1 is MNHNS and CDR2 SASEGT. V shed 8 bases, J shed 0 bases, and the junction held 5 bases outside the gene matches. There are 14 residues in the CDR3. The CDR3 region is CASGRQGDSYEQYF. CDR3 in DNA: TGTGCCAGCGGTCGACAGGGGGACTCCTACGAGCAGTACTTC.

V and J are TRBV20-1 and TRBJ2-5, with 11 bases matching TRBD2. This CDR3 is 15 amino acids long. J was trimmed by 7 bases and V by 1 base; bases with no gene match: 8. Germline V gene lookup returns CDR1 DFQATT and CDR2 SNEGSKA (reference sequence). CDR3 bases: TGCAGTGCTAGAGCCGGGACTAGCGGCCGATCGACCCAGTACTTC. Its protein is CSARAGTSGRSTQYF.

The chain uses TRBV14 and TRBJ2-7, with 12 bases aligning to TRBD1. CDR3 length: 16 residues. Losses at the gene ends were 2 bases for V and 7 bases for J; bases not matched to a gene: 9. CDR1 and CDR2 from the germline V gene are SGHDN and FVKESK. The CDR3 here is CASSQPGTGGHNEQYF. CDR3 sequence (DNA): TGTGCCAGCAGCCAACCCGGGACAGGGGGCCACAATGAGCAGTACTTC.

This clonotype was detected only a few times. This sequence joins TRBV7-2 and TRBJ1-1, with unresolved D. Trimming cost V 11 bases and J 3 bases, with 10 bases left between them. In germline, CDR1 is SGHTA, CDR2 FQGNSA. The CDR3 length is 11 residues. The chain's CDR3 is CACQRDTEAFF. In nucleotides, the CDR3 is TGTGCCTGCCAAAGGGACACTGAAGCTTTCTTT.